This section outlines one T cell receptor beta chain sequence together with its context. This sample is part of a study of blood T cell repertoires in COVID-19. The wider study: The origin of the acute and convalescent COVID-19 samples was the United States, Italy and Spain. Sources were T cells, B-cell-depleted T cells, or PBMCs; the material itself was cDNA or gDNA.

In the original analysis: For nucleated cells, counts were estimated from reference gene primer amplification. Data came from immunoSEQ multiplex PCR; TCRdb stores just in-frame clones and leaves some out. The V and J calls and clone size come from that table; D and trimming were worked out from the DNA. The data contain 180,000 or so clones, 70% to 90% of them singletons. Trimming removed 7 bases from V and 4 bases from J, with 13 bases in between. This CDR3 is built from 13 residues. Germline CDR1 MDHEN, CDR2 SYDVKM. J is TRBJ1-2 and V is TRBV28; maybe TRBD1 (6 bases). This TCR came from a man in his 60s with acute or convalescent COVID-19. Sequencing was done on a sample of peripheral blood. The CDR3 here is CASKLDSSYGYTF. As DNA, the CDR3 is TGTGCCAGCAAATTGGACAGCAGCTATGGCTACACCTTC.